This T cell receptor beta chain was recovered during a study of CD8+CD57+ T cells in acquired aplastic anemia. Overall study: The study obtained an average of around 2.9 ug of DNA from sorted CD4+ and CD8+ cells.

Genomic DNA provided the template from which TCR beta VDJ and CDR3 profiles were obtained. TCRdb re-called the reads through MiXCR, storing one row per CDR3 protein. The repertoire holds about 190,000 distinct CDR3 sequences, with approximately 52% as singletons. Germline CDR1 DFQATT, CDR2 SNEGSKA (reference sequence). The V and J ends lost 5 bases and 7 bases respectively, with 23 bases between them. This CDR3 is built from 15 residues. Study-level points and caveats: It was found that under 30 CD8+ CDR3 sequences were shared between patients and controls.

In this sample, this clonotype turned up many times. Its antigen remains unknown. This receptor was obtained from a human donor in good health, serving as a control. The chain uses TRBV20-1 and TRBJ2-5; possibly TRBD2 for D (6 bases). Sequences were obtained from sorted CD4+, CD8+, or CD8+CD57+ T cells (not recorded which) from PBMCs. The CDR3 here is CSAGILAIQVGTQYF. CDR3 DNA sequence: TGCAGTGCTGGTATACTAGCAATCCAGGTGGGGACCCAGTACTTC.